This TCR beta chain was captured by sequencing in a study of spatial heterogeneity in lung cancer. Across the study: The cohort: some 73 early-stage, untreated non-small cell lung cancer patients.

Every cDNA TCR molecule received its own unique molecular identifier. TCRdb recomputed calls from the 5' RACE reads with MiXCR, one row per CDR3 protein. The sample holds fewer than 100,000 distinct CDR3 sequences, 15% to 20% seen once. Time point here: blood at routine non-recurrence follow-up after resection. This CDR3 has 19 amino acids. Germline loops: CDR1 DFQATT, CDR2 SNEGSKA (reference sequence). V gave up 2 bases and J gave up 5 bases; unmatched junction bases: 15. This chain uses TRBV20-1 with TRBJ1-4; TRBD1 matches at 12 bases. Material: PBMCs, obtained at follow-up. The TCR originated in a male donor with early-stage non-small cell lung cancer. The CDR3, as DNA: TGCAGTGCTAGATCTCCCCCGGGACAGGGGGCGCGGGGCAATGAAAAACTGTTTTTT. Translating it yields CSARSPPGQGARGNEKLFF.